This T cell receptor beta chain derives from a study of shared clonotypes between healthy human individuals. Turning to the study itself: Researchers assigned three CD4 naive, three CD4 memory, two CD8 naive and one CD8 memory plate to each donor.

V trimming: 3 bases; J trimming: 4 bases; junction bases outside the gene matches: 5. Germline assignment: CDR1 SEHNR and CDR2 FQNEAQ (reference sequence). The CDR3 has 15 residues. Genomic DNA belonging to each subset was distributed in equal measure over several immunoSEQ plates. The method was immunoSEQ multiplex PCR; TCRdb's version includes in-frame clones alone and lacks a portion of them. The sample contains 2 million or so clones, 85% to 95% of which appear only once. This clone was counted many times. Different DNA sequences within this sample yield the same CDR3. This TCR derives from a man between 18 and 29 years old in good health. The sequencing input was naive CD4+ T cells sorted from blood. Subset: CD45RA+ positively selected. The genes are TRBV7-9 and TRBJ1-4, with 7 nucleotides matching TRBD1. CDR3 protein: CASSFLGQRNEKLFF. Here the CDR3 DNA reads TGTGCCAGCAGCTTTTTGGGACAGCGTAATGAAAAACTGTTTTTT.